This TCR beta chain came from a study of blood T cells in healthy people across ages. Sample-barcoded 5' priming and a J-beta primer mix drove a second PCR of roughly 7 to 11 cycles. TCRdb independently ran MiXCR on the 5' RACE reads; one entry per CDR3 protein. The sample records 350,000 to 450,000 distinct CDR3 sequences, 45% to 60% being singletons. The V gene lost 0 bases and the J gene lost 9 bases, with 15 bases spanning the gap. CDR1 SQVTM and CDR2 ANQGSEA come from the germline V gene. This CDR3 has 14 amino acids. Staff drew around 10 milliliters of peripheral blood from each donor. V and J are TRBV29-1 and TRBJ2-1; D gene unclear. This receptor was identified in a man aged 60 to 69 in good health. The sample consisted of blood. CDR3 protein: CSVEDPPEVSEQFF. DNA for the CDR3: TGCAGCGTTGAAGATCCACCAGAAGTAAGTGAGCAGTTCTTC.